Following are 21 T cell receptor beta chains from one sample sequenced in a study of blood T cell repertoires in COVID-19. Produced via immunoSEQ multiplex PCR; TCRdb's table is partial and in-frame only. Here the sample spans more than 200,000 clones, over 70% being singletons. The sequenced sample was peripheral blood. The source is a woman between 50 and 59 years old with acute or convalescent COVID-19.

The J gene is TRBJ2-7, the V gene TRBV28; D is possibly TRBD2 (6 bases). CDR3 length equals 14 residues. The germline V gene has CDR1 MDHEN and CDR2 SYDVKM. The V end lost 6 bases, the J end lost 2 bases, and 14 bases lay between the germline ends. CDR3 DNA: TGTGCCAGCAGCTCCGGGGACTTACCCTACGAGCAGTACTTC. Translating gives CASSSGDLPYEQYF.

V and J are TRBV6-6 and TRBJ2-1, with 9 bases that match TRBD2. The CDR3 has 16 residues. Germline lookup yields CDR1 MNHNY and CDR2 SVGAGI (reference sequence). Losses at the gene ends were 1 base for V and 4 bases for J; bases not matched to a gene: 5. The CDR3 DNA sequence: TGTGCCAGCAGTTACTATCCTAGCGGGGAATACAATGAGCAGTTCTTC. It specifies CASSYYPSGEYNEQFF.

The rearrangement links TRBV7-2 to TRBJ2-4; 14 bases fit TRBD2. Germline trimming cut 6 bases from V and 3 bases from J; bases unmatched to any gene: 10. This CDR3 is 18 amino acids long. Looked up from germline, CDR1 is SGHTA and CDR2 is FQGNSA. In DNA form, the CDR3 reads TGTGCCAGCAGTCCCCAGATTGGGACTAGCGGGGGCAAAAACATTCAGTACTTC. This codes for CASSPQIGTSGGKNIQYF.

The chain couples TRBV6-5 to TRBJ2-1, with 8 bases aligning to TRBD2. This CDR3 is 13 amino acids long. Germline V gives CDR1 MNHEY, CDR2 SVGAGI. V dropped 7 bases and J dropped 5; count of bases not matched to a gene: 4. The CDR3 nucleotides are TGTGCCAGCAAGCGGGAGTCCCACAATGAGCAGTTCTTC. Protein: CASKRESHNEQFF.

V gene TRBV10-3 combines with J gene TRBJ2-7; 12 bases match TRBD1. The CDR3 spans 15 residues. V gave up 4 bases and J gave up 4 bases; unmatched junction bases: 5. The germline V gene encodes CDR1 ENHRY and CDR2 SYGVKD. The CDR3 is CAISGPGQGAYEQYF. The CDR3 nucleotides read TGTGCCATCAGTGGCCCGGGACAGGGGGCTTACGAGCAGTACTTC.

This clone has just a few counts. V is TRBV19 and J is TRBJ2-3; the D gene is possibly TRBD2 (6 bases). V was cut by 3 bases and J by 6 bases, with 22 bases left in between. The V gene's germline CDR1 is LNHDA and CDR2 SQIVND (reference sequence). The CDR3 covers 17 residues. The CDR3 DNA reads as TGTGCCAGTAGTATCCCGGGACTGATTGGGGAGGTGGATACGCAGTATTTT. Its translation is CASSIPGLIGEVDTQYF.

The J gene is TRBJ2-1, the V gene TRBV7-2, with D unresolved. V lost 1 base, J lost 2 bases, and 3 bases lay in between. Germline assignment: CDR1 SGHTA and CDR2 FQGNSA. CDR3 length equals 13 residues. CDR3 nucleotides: TGTGCCAGCAGCTTAGGTACCTACAATGAGCAGTTCTTC. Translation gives CASSLGTYNEQFF.

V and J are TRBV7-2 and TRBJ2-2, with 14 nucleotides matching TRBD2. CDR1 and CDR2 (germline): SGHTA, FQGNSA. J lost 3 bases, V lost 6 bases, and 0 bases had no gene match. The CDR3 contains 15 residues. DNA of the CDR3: TGTGCCAGCAGGGGACTAGCGGGAGACACCGGGGAGCTGTTTTTT. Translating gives CASRGLAGDTGELFF. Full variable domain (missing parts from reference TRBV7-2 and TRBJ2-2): GAGVSQSPSNKVTEKGKDVELRCDPISGHTALYWYRQSLGQGLEFLIYFQGNSAPDKSGLPSDRFSAERTGGSVSTLTIQRTQQEDSAVYLCASRGLAGDTGELFFGEGSRLTVL.

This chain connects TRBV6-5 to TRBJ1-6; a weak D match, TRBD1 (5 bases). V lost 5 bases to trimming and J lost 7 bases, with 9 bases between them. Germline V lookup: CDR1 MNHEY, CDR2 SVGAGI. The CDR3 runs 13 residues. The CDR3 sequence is CASSPTENSPLHF. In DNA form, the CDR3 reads TGTGCCAGCAGTCCGACAGAAAATTCACCCCTCCACTTT.

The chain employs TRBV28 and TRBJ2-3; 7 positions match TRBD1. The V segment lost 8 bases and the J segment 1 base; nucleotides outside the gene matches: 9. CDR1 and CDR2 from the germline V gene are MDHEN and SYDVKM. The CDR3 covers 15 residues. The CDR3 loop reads CASSPQGRGTDTQYF. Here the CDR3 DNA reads TGTGCCAGCTCCCCACAGGGGCGAGGCACAGATACGCAGTATTTT.

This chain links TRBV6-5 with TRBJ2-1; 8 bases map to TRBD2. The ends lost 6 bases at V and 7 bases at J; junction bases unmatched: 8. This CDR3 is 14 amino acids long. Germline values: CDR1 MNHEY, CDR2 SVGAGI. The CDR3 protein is CASRGAGVANEQFF. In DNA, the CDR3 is TGTGCCAGCAGAGGAGCGGGAGTAGCGAATGAGCAGTTCTTC.

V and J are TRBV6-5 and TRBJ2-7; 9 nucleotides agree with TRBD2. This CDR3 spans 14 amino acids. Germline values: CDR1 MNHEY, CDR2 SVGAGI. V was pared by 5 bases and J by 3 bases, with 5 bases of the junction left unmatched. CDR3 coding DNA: TGTGCCAGCAGTCCCGGGACTAGCCTCTACGAGCAGTACTTC. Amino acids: CASSPGTSLYEQYF.

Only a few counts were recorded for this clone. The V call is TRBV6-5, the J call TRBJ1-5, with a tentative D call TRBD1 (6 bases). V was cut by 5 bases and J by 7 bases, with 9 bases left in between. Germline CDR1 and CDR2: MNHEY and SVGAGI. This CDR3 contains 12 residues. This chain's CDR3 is CASSQGNQPQHF. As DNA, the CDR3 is TGTGCCAGCAGTCAGGGGAACCAGCCCCAGCATTTT.

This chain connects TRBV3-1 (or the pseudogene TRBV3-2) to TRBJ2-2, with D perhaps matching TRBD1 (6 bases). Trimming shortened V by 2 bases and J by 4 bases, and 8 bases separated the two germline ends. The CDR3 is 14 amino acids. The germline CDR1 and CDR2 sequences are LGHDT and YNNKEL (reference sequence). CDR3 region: CASSQRTVTGELFF. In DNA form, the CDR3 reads TGTGCCAGCAGCCAAAGGACAGTCACCGGGGAGCTGTTTTTT.

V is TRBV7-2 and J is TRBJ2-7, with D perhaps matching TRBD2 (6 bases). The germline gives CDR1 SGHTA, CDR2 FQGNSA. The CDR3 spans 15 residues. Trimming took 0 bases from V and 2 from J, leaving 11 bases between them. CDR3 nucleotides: TGTGCCAGCAGCTTAGCCGGAGGGCCCCCCTACGAGCAGTACTTC. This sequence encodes CASSLAGGPPYEQYF.

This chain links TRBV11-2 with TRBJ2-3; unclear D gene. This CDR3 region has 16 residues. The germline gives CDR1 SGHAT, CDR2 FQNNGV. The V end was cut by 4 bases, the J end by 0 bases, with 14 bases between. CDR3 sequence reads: CASSSTLSVSTDTQYF. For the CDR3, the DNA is TGTGCCAGCAGCTCTACGTTGTCGGTTAGCACAGATACGCAGTATTTT.

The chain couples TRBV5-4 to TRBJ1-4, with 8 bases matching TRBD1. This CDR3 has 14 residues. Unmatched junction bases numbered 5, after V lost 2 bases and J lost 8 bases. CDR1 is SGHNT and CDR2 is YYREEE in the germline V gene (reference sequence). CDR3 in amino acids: CASSFNRQGEKLFF. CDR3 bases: TGTGCCAGCAGCTTTAATAGACAGGGGGAAAAACTGTTTTTT.

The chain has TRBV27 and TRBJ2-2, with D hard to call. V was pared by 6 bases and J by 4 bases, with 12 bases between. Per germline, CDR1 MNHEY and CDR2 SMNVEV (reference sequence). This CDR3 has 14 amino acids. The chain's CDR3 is CASSQVVGTGELFF. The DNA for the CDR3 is TGTGCCAGCAGCCAGGTAGTGGGCACCGGGGAGCTGTTTTTT.

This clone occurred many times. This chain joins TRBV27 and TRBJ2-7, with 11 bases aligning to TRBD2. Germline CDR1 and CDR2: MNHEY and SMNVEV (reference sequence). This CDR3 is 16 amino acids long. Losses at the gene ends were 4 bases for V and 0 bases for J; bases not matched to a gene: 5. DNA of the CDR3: TGTGCCAGCAGTTCGGGACTAGCGGACCTCTCCTACGAGCAGTACTTC. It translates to CASSSGLADLSYEQYF.

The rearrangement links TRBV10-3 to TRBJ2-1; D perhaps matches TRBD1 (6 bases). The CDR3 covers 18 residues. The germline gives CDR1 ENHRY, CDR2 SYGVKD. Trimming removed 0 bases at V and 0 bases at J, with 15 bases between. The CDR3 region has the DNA TGTGCCATCAGTGAGTCGCAGGGGCTAACAAGCTCCTACAATGAGCAGTTCTTC. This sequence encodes CAISESQGLTSSYNEQFF.

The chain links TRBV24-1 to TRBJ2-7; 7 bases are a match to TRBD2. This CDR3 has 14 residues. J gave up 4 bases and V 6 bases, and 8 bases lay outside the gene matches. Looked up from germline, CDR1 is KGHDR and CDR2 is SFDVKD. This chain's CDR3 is CATSKAGEVYEQYF. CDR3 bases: TGTGCCACCAGTAAGGCGGGGGAGGTGTACGAGCAGTACTTC.